Shown below are 27 T cell receptor beta chains from a single sample sequenced in a study of blood T cell repertoires in COVID-19. The data were produced by immunoSEQ multiplex PCR, yet TCRdb's version contains in-frame clones alone and is incomplete. The table includes 250,000 to 350,000 clones, about nine tenths detected once. The sample was peripheral blood. The receptors stem from a woman under 40 with active or convalescent COVID-19.

This chain connects TRBV24-1 to TRBJ1-2; D perhaps matches TRBD1 (5 bases). Germline lookup yields CDR1 KGHDR and CDR2 SFDVKD. Trimming took off 3 bases at V and 0 bases at J, with 10 bases between the two ends. This CDR3 region has 15 residues. As DNA, the CDR3 is TGTGCCACCAGTGATGGACATATTGCTAACTATGGCTACACCTTC. It yields the protein CATSDGHIANYGYTF.

This clone came up once. The chain employs TRBV23-1 and TRBJ2-3; maybe TRBD2 (5 bases). TRBV23-1 counts as an open reading frame of uncertain function. The V and J ends lost 4 bases and 5 bases respectively, with 22 bases between them. The CDR3 is 17 residues long. CDR3 DNA sequence: TGCGCCAGCAGTCCTAAAAGAGGGCTAGAGAAGCGAGATACGCAGTATTTT. Translating gives CASSPKRGLEKRDTQYF.

In nucleotides, the CDR3 is TGTGCCAGCAGCGTAGAAGGGGGAAACTACAATGAGCAGTTCTTC. This encodes CASSVEGGNYNEQFF. J is TRBJ2-1 and V is TRBV9; TRBD1 might be the D (6 bases). Trimming pared 0 bases from V and 3 bases from J, leaving 10 bases between. The CDR3 loop spans 15 amino acids. Germline V lookup: CDR1 SGDLS, CDR2 YYNGEE.

The chain recombines TRBV7-8 with TRBJ2-4; TRBD2 is a possible D gene (6 bases). The V gene lost 4 bases and the J gene lost 5 bases, with 9 bases spanning the gap. Germline CDR1 reads SGHVS; CDR2 reads FQNEAQ. The CDR3 sequence is 13 residues long. CDR3 sequence: CASSSGTQNIQYF. The CDR3 DNA reads TGTGCCAGCAGCTCCGGGACTCAAAACATTCAGTACTTC.

This chain uses TRBV4-1 with TRBJ2-5, with 7 bases fitting TRBD2. CDR3 length: 16 residues. Per the germline V gene, CDR1 is MGHRA and CDR2 is YSYEKL. V lost 3 bases and J lost 1; bases outside the gene matches: 8. Written as DNA, the CDR3 is TGCGCCAGCAGCCACCCAGGCGGGGGAGGCCAAGAGACCCAGTACTTC. The encoded protein is CASSHPGGGGQETQYF.

The gene calls are TRBV5-4 and TRBJ2-1, with 10 bases that match TRBD2. This CDR3 is 17 amino acids long. J lost 2 bases, V lost 0 bases, and 5 bases had no gene match. Germline CDR1 SGHNT, CDR2 YYREEE (reference sequence). CDR3 protein: CASSLGASGGPYNEQFF. CDR3 nucleotide sequence: TGTGCCAGCAGCTTGGGAGCTAGCGGGGGCCCCTACAATGAGCAGTTCTTC.

The chain has TRBV5-1 and TRBJ1-4; possible D gene TRBD1, 5 bases. Germline CDR1 is SGHRS and CDR2 is YFSETQ. This CDR3 comprises 15 residues. Trimming removed 0 bases at V and 10 bases at J, with 16 bases between. The CDR3 loop is CASSLDGDLGGKLFF. Written as DNA, the CDR3 is TGCGCCAGCAGCTTGGACGGGGATCTGGGGGGAAAACTGTTTTTT.

The sample holds one count of this clone. This chain joins TRBV6-1 and TRBJ2-7; maybe TRBD1 (5 bases). Germline-derived CDR1 and CDR2 are MNHNS and SASEGT. Trimming pared 0 bases from V and 2 bases from J, leaving 11 bases between. The CDR3 loop spans 15 amino acids. The CDR3 DNA reads TGTGCCAGCAGTGAAGCGGCGGTCAGGGCCTACGAGCAGTACTTC. Encoded protein: CASSEAAVRAYEQYF.

This clone is a singleton in its sample. The genes are TRBV24-1 and TRBJ1-4; a weak D match, TRBD1 (6 bases). Trimming stripped 2 bases from V and 7 bases from J, with 13 bases between. From germline, CDR1 is KGHDR and CDR2 SFDVKD. The CDR3 has 15 amino acids. As DNA, the CDR3 is TGTGCCACCAGTGATTGGTCAGAAGGGGGTGAAAAACTGTTTTTT. It yields the protein CATSDWSEGGEKLFF.

The genes are TRBV5-4 and TRBJ1-4; 7 bases map to TRBD1. Germline trimming cut 0 bases from V and 5 bases from J; bases unmatched to any gene: 7. Germline assignment: CDR1 SGHNT and CDR2 YYREEE (reference sequence). This CDR3 contains 16 residues. The CDR3 sequence: CASSLGPGTANEKLFF. The CDR3 DNA is TGTGCCAGCAGCTTGGGGCCGGGGACAGCGAATGAAAAACTGTTTTTT.

The chain is built from TRBV27 and TRBJ1-5, with D hard to call. Germline V gene lookup returns CDR1 MNHEY and CDR2 SMNVEV (reference sequence). V was cut by 5 bases and J by 6 bases, with 11 bases left in between. This CDR3 spans 13 amino acids. The CDR3 coding sequence is TGTGCCAGCAGTCCGCCCGGAGGTCAGCCCCAGCATTTT. Amino acid sequence: CASSPPGGQPQHF.

The V call is TRBV28, the J call TRBJ2-2; 7 bases are a match to TRBD1. This CDR3 region has 15 residues. Looked up from germline, CDR1 is MDHEN and CDR2 is SYDVKM. V lost 7 bases, J lost 3 bases, and 8 bases stayed unmatched. This chain's CDR3 is CASTGADRDTGELFF. CDR3 nucleotides: TGTGCCAGCACCGGGGCTGACAGGGACACCGGGGAGCTGTTTTTT.

The chain joins TRBV12-3 or TRBV12-4 to TRBJ2-2, with D possibly being TRBD2 (6 bases). Trimming removed 11 bases from V and 6 bases from J, with 16 bases in between. The CDR3 spans 13 residues. The CDR3 sequence: CAWGLPGPGELFF. The CDR3 nucleotides are TGTGCCTGGGGACTGCCGGGACCCGGGGAGCTGTTTTTT.

The CDR3 nucleotides are TGTGCCAGCAGCCGACGGGGACTTCCGGGCGGGACCCAGTACTTC. Translated: CASSRRGLPGGTQYF. This chain connects TRBV7-8 to TRBJ2-5; possibly TRBD2 for D (6 bases). This CDR3 comprises 15 residues. Deletions cut 5 bases from V and 7 bases from J, with 20 bases between. Per germline, CDR1 SGHVS and CDR2 FQNEAQ.

The chain carries TRBV4-3 and TRBJ1-3; TRBD1 is a possible D gene (5 bases). V shed 0 bases and J shed 2 bases, with 11 bases lying between them. CDR3 length: 16 residues. Germline V lookup: CDR1 LGHNA, CDR2 YSLEER. The CDR3 bases are TGCGCCAGCAGCCAAGAGGCTCCGGACACTGGAAACACCATATATTTT. This gives the protein CASSQEAPDTGNTIYF.

This chain connects TRBV19 to TRBJ2-6; D may be TRBD2 (7 bases). V lost 3 bases to trimming and J lost 0 bases, with 15 bases between them. Germline lookup yields CDR1 LNHDA and CDR2 SQIVND (reference sequence). The CDR3 has 18 amino acids. The CDR3 loop is CASSMGGDTGSGANVLTF. CDR3 nucleotides: TGTGCCAGTAGTATGGGAGGGGACACCGGCTCTGGGGCCAACGTCCTGACTTTC.

The V and J genes are TRBV2 and TRBJ1-5, with 11 bases lining up with TRBD1. Germline-derived CDR1 and CDR2 are SNHLY and FYNNEI. The junction had 11 bases not matched to a gene; V was cut back by 4 bases and J by 3 bases. This CDR3 is built from 18 residues. In nucleotides, the CDR3 is TGTGCCAGCAGTGTTGTTCCGGGACAGGGGGTCCTCAATCAGCCCCAGCATTTT. Translated, it gives CASSVVPGQGVLNQPQHF.

This clone was seen only once. The genes are TRBV7-9 and TRBJ2-7, with 10 positions matching TRBD1. In germline, CDR1 is SEHNR, CDR2 FQNEAQ (reference sequence). Trimming at V came to 1 base and at J to 4 bases, leaving 4 bases not matched to a gene. CDR3 length: 15 residues. The CDR3 coding sequence is TGTGCCAGCAGCTTAGAACGGGACAGGGGTTACGAGCAGTACTTC. Residues: CASSLERDRGYEQYF.

This chain joins TRBV5-3 and TRBJ1-2; 9 bases are shared with TRBD1. TRBV5-3 is an ORF for which the function is uncertain. CDR3 size: 15 residues. V trimming: 4 bases; J trimming: 2 bases; junction bases outside the gene matches: 6. CDR3 sequence reads: CARSARTGENYGYTF. The CDR3 nucleotides read TGTGCCAGAAGCGCACGGACAGGGGAGAACTATGGCTACACCTTC.

V and J are TRBV10-3 and TRBJ1-6; 9 bases are shared with TRBD1. V shed 6 bases, J shed 7 bases, and the junction held 19 bases outside the gene matches. Germline CDR1 is ENHRY and CDR2 is SYGVKD. This CDR3 spans 19 amino acids. The CDR3 protein is CAIRSTPGQGLAGNSPLHF. The DNA of the CDR3 is TGTGCCATCAGATCGACTCCGGGACAGGGATTGGCGGGAAATTCACCCCTCCACTTT.

J is TRBJ2-1 and V is TRBV9; possible D gene TRBD1, 6 bases. This CDR3 is 13 amino acids long. The V gene lost 0 bases and the J gene lost 9 bases, with 10 bases spanning the gap. Germline V gene data show CDR1 as SGDLS and CDR2 as YYNGEE. For the CDR3, the DNA is TGTGCCAGCAGCGTAGACCAGGGGCGTGAGCAGTTCTTC. This encodes CASSVDQGREQFF.

This chain uses TRBV28 with TRBJ1-2; D is perhaps TRBD1 (5 bases). Germline loops: CDR1 MDHEN, CDR2 SYDVKM. This CDR3 comprises 14 residues. Trimming shortened V by 5 bases and J by 4 bases, and 14 bases separated the two germline ends. CDR3 sequence reads: CASSPQGWVYGYTF. The DNA for the CDR3 is TGTGCCAGCAGTCCGCAGGGTTGGGTCTATGGCTACACCTTC.

In this sample, this clone turned up once. The chain recombines TRBV7-2 with TRBJ2-1; the D is unclear. The germline V gene has CDR1 SGHTA and CDR2 FQGNSA. This CDR3 region has 12 residues. V was cut by 5 bases and J by 4 bases, with 6 bases left in between. The CDR3 DNA sequence: TGTGCCAGCAGCCCTCGGTACAATGAGCAGTTCTTC. This translates into CASSPRYNEQFF.

CDR3 in amino acids: CASSPDSAHTQYF. DNA of the CDR3: TGTGCCAGCAGCCCGGACTCGGCCCATACGCAGTATTTT. This chain uses TRBV9 with TRBJ2-3, with D possibly matching TRBD2 (5 bases). Trimming removed 4 bases at V and 7 bases at J, with 13 bases between. Looked up from germline, CDR1 is SGDLS and CDR2 is YYNGEE. The CDR3 consists of 13 residues.

This rearrangement joins TRBV5-1 to TRBJ2-7, with 13 bases identical to TRBD2. The CDR3 is 15 residues long. J gave up 6 bases and V 5 bases, and 8 bases lay outside the gene matches. In germline, CDR1 is SGHRS, CDR2 YFSETQ. CDR3 region: CASSPTSGGASEQYF. CDR3 in DNA: TGCGCCAGCAGTCCTACTAGCGGGGGGGCGTCCGAGCAGTACTTC.

The sample holds a few counts of this clone. The rearrangement joins TRBV6-5 to TRBJ1-3; a weak D match, TRBD1 (5 bases). In germline, CDR1 is MNHEY, CDR2 SVGAGI. V was pared by 4 bases and J by 4 bases, with 11 bases between. The CDR3 runs to 14 residues. The CDR3, as DNA: TGTGCCAGCAGTTCCGACAGAACGGGAAACACCATATATTTT. Its translation is CASSSDRTGNTIYF.

The J gene is TRBJ1-5, the V gene TRBV4-2; D is ambiguous. Trimming left V 2 bases short and J 6 bases short, with 11 bases between. Germline V lookup: CDR1 LGHNA, CDR2 YNFKEQ. The CDR3 is 14 amino acids. As DNA, the CDR3 is TGTGCCAGCAGCCAAACGAAGCGAGGTCAGCCCCAGCATTTT. Amino acids: CASSQTKRGQPQHF.